The 9 T cell receptor beta chains given below trace back to one sample, sequenced in a study of cytomegalovirus exposure and HLA in healthy donors. In the PCR, 60 Vbeta and 13 Jbeta primers were used. The data were produced by immunoSEQ multiplex PCR, yet TCRdb's version contains in-frame clones alone and is incomplete. The sample carries 120,000 or so clones, roughly a tenth recorded once. Sequenced input: PBMCs. These receptors came from a woman aged 18-30 years in good health and CMV-seropositive.

This chain links TRBV5-4 with TRBJ2-1, with 11 bases fitting TRBD2. J gave up 1 base and V 3 bases, and 3 bases lay outside the gene matches. This CDR3 has 16 amino acids. From germline, CDR1 is SGHNT and CDR2 YYREEE (reference sequence). DNA for the CDR3: TGTGCCAGCAGCTCGGGACTAGCGGTATCCTACAATGAGCAGTTCTTC. Its translation: CASSSGLAVSYNEQFF.

This rearrangement joins TRBV6-9 to TRBJ1-1, with 8 bases lining up with TRBD1. Germline lookup yields CDR1 MNHGY and CDR2 SVAAGI. The CDR3 runs 17 residues. Trimming removed 8 bases from V and 8 bases from J; junction bases left unmatched: 22. This chain's CDR3 is CASPKPGGGSPRTEAFF. The CDR3 nucleotides are TGTGCCAGCCCGAAACCAGGGGGCGGGTCCCCTCGAACCGAAGCTTTCTTT.

The chain employs TRBV9 and TRBJ2-1, with 8 bases matching TRBD2. This CDR3 comprises 15 residues. The germline V gene encodes CDR1 SGDLS and CDR2 YYNGEE. V was pared by 1 base and J by 5 bases, with 5 bases of the junction left unmatched. CDR3 protein: CASSVQAGGNNEQFF. CDR3 in DNA: TGTGCCAGCAGCGTACAGGCGGGAGGCAACAATGAGCAGTTCTTC. The whole variable domain, filled in from reference TRBV9 and TRBJ2-1, reads DSGVTQTPKHLITATGQRVTLRCSPRSGDLSVYWYQQSLDQGLQFLIQYYNGEERAKGNILERFSAQQFPDLHSELNLSSLELGDSALYFCASSVQAGGNNEQFFGPGTRLTVL.

This clone was seen once. V is TRBV20-1 and J is TRBJ1-1; D is undetermined. This CDR3 is built from 11 residues. Germline CDR1 is DFQATT and CDR2 is SNEGSKA (reference sequence). Deletions cut 1 base from V and 4 bases from J, with 4 bases between. CDR3 DNA sequence: TGCAGTGCTAGAGCCGGCACTGAAGCTTTCTTT. This codes for CSARAGTEAFF.

This clone was observed a handful of times. The J gene is TRBJ1-2, the V gene TRBV2, with 9 bases identical to TRBD1. The V gene's germline CDR1 is SNHLY and CDR2 FYNNEI. CDR3 length: 15 residues. The junction had 8 bases not matched to a gene; V was cut back by 5 bases and J by 4 bases. The CDR3 nucleotides read TGTGCCAGCAGTCCAAGGGACAGGGCCGGCTATGGCTACACCTTC. Translating gives CASSPRDRAGYGYTF.

This chain connects TRBV6-5 to TRBJ2-3; D is ambiguous. V lost 6 bases, J lost 4 bases, and 17 bases lay in between. Germline CDR1 and CDR2: MNHEY and SVGAGI. The CDR3 contains 15 residues. The CDR3 reads CASRIEASRADTQYF. The CDR3 DNA reads TGTGCCAGCAGGATCGAGGCCTCCCGTGCAGATACGCAGTATTTT.

This clone has only a few counts. The CDR3 here is CASSSRTGGGFAEAFF. The CDR3 nucleotides read TGTGCCAGCAGTTCAAGGACAGGGGGAGGGTTCGCTGAAGCTTTCTTT. The chain carries TRBV27 and TRBJ1-1; TRBD1 agrees at 10 bases. V lost 4 bases and J lost 6; bases outside the gene matches: 11. The CDR3 is 16 amino acids. Germline CDR1 reads MNHEY; CDR2 reads SMNVEV (reference sequence).

There are a few counts of this clone. The J gene is TRBJ1-1, the V gene TRBV7-3, with 8 bases matching TRBD1. Per the germline V gene, CDR1 is SGHTA and CDR2 is FQGTGA. Trimming removed 1 base from V and 5 bases from J; junction bases left unmatched: 9. The CDR3 is made up of 16 amino acids. The CDR3 region has the DNA TGTGCCAGCAGCTTAAGGGACGGCAGGGGGCCTACTGAAGCTTTCTTT. Translated: CASSLRDGRGPTEAFF.

This clone was observed a few times. The CDR3 region has the DNA TGTGCCAGCAGAGACAGTTTATCGGGCTATGGCTACACCTTC. This codes for CASRDSLSGYGYTF. The chain employs TRBV6-1 and TRBJ1-2, with D possibly matching TRBD1 (5 bases). The CDR3 contains 14 residues. Germline assignment: CDR1 MNHNS and CDR2 SASEGT. V lost 6 bases and J lost 4, with 15 bases in between.